Sequencing of this T cell receptor (beta chain) was carried out in a study of cytomegalovirus exposure and HLA in healthy donors. Whole-study results and caveats: When analyzed later, the rates of TCR association showed variation by HLA locus, with DRB1 the most and HLA-C the fewest.

The CDR3 spans 15 residues. Trimming took 3 bases from V and 9 from J; bases not matched to a gene: 9. Germline V lookup: CDR1 SGHRS, CDR2 YFSETQ. About this clone: The antigen is unknown.

13 Jbeta primers and 60 Vbeta primers were used for the PCR. The data were produced by immunoSEQ multiplex PCR, yet TCRdb's version contains in-frame clones alone and is incomplete. The table lists 150,000 to 200,000 clones, about 77% of them singletons, with roughly 2.8% in the top ten. The clonotype comes from a woman aged 40 to 50 in good health and CMV-seropositive. This chain joins TRBV5-1 and TRBJ2-1, with 10 bases that match TRBD2. Sequencing was done on a sample of PBMCs. The CDR3 nucleotides are TGCGCCAGCAGCTCTGGTCCTAGCGGGAGTCTTGAGCAGTTCTTC. This codes for CASSSGPSGSLEQFF.